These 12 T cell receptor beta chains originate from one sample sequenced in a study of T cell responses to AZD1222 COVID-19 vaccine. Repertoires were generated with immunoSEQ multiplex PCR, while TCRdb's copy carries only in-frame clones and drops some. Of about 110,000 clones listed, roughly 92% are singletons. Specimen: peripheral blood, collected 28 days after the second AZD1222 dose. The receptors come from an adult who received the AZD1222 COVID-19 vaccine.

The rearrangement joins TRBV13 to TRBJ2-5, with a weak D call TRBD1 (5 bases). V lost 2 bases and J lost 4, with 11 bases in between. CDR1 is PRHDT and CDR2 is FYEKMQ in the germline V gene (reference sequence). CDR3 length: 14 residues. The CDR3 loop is CASSLRGTGETQYF. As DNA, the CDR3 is TGTGCCAGCAGCTTAAGGGGAACGGGAGAGACCCAGTACTTC.

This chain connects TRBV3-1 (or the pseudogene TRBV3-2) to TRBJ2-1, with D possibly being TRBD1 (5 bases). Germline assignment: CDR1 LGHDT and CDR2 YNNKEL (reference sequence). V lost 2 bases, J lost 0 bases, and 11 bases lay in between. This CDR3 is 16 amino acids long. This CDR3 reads CASSQRQSSSYNEQFF. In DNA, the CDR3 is TGTGCCAGCAGCCAACGACAGTCCAGCTCCTACAATGAGCAGTTCTTC.

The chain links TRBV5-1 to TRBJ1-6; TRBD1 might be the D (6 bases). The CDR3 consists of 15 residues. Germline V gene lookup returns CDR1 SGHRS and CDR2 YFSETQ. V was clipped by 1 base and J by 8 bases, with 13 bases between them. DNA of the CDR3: TGCGCCAGCAGCTTGTCCTCAGGGGTAGATTCACCCCTCCACTTT. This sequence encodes CASSLSSGVDSPLHF.

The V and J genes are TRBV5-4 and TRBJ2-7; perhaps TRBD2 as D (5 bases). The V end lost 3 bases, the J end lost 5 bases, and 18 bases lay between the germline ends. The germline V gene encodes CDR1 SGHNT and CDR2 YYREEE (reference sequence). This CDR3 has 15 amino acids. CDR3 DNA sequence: TGTGCCAGCAGCTACAAAGGGCGCCGGAGGAACGAGCAGTACTTC. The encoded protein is CASSYKGRRRNEQYF. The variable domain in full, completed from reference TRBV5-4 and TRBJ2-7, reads ETGVTQSPTHLIKTRGQQVTLRCSSQSGHNTVSWYQQALGQGPQFIFQYYREEENGRGNFPPRFSGLQFPNYSSELNVNALELDDSALYLCASSYKGRRRNEQYFGPGTRLTVT.

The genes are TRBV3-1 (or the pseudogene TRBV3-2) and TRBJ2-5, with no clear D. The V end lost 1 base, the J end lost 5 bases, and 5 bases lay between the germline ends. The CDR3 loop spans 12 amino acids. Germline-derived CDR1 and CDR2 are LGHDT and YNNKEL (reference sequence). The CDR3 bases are TGTGCCAGCAGCCAAGTACAGGAGACCCAGTACTTC. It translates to CASSQVQETQYF.

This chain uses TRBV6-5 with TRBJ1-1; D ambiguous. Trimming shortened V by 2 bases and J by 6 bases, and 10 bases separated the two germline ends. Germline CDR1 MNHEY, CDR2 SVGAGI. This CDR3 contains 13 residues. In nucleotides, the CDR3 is TGTGCCAGCAGTTACCGAGGACGTTCTGAAGCTTTCTTT. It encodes CASSYRGRSEAFF.

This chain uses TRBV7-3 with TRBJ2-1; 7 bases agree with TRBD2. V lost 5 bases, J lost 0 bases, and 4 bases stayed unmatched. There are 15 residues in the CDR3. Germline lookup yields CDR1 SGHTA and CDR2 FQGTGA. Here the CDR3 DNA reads TGTGCCAGCAGCCCTAGCGGTCTCTCCTACAATGAGCAGTTCTTC. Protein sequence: CASSPSGLSYNEQFF.

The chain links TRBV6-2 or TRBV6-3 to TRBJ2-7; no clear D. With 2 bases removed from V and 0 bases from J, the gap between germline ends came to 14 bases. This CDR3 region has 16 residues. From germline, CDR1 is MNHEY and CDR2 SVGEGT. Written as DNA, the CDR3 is TGTGCCAGCAGTTACGCCGAGGCCTGGGACTCCTACGAGCAGTACTTC. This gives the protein CASSYAEAWDSYEQYF.

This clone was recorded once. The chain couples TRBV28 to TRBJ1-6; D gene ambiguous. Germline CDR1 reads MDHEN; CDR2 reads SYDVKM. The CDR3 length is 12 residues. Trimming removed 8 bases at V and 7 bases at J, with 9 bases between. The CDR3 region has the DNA TGTGCCAGCCTTGATGGGAATTCACCCCTCCACTTT. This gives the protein CASLDGNSPLHF.

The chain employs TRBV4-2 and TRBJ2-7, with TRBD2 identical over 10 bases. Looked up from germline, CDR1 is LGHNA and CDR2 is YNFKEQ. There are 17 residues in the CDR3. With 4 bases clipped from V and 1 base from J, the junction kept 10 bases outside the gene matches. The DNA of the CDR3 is TGTGCCAGCAGCCGACTGAGGTCTAGCGGGGGATCCTACGAGCAGTACTTC. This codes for CASSRLRSSGGSYEQYF.

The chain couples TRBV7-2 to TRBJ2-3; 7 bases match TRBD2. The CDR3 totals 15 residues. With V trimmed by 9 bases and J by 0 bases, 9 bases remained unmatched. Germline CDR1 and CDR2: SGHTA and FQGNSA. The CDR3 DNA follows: TGTGCCAGTGCAACAGCGGGACCTAGCACAGATACGCAGTATTTT. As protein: CASATAGPSTDTQYF.

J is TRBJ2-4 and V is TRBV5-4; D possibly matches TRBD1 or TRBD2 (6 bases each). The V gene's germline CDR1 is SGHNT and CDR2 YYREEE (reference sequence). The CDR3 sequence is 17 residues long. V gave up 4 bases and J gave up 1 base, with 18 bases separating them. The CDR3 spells CASSAPGGLGAKNIQYF. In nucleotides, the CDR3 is TGTGCCAGCAGCGCCCCTGGGGGGCTGGGGGCCAAAAACATTCAGTACTTC.